This T cell receptor beta chain was obtained from a study of blood T cell repertoires in COVID-19. Looking at the study overall: COVID-19 samples collected from the United States, Italy and Spain covered acute and convalescent phases. T cells, B-cell-depleted T cells, or PBMCs supplied cDNA or gDNA.

Participant-given clinical history determined each cohort assignment. As originally analysed: It was from reference gene primer amplification that nucleated cell counts were estimated. Profiled with immunoSEQ multiplex PCR; TCRdb holds only in-frame clones, not every one. V and J calls and clone size are given by that table; D and trimming were obtained from the DNA. The repertoire has hundreds of thousands of clones, roughly 87% of them found once; the top ten carry nearly 6.5%. The sequencing input was PBMCs or T cells enriched from blood (not recorded which). The clonotype originates from a woman under 40 with acute COVID-19.

CDR3 protein: CASSPRTGENTEAFF. As DNA, the CDR3 is TGTGCCAGCAGCCCACGGACAGGGGAGAACACTGAAGCTTTCTTT. J is TRBJ1-1 and V is TRBV7-3; 9 nucleotides agree with TRBD1. V was pared by 5 bases and J by 1 base, with 5 bases of the junction left unmatched. CDR3 size: 15 residues. CDR1 and CDR2 (germline): SGHTA, FQGTGA.